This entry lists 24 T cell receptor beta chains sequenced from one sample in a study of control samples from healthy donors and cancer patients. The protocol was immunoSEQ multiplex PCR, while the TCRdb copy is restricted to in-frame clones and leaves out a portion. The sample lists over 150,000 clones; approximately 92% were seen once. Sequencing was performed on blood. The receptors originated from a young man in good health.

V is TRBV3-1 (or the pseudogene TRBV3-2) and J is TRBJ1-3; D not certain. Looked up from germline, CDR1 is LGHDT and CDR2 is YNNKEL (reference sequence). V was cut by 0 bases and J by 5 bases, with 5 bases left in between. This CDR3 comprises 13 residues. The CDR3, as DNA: TGTGCCAGCAGCCAAGATCGCCGAAACACCATATATTTT. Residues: CASSQDRRNTIYF.

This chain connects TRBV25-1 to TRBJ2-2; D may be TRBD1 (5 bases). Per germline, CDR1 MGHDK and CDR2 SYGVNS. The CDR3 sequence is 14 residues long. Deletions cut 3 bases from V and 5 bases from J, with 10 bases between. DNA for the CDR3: TGTGCCAGCAGTGACCAGGGATTAACCGGGGAGCTGTTTTTT. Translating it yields CASSDQGLTGELFF.

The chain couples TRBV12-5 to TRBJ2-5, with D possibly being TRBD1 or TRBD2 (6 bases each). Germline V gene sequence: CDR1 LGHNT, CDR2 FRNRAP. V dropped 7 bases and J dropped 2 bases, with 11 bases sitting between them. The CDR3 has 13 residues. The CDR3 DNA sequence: TGTGCTAGTGCCTTAGGGGGGCAAGAGACCCAGTACTTC. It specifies CASALGGQETQYF.

The CDR3 reads CASSLNGHSAGQPQHF. The CDR3 DNA is TGTGCCAGCAGCCTTAACGGTCATTCCGCGGGTCAGCCCCAGCATTTT. This sequence joins TRBV7-8 and TRBJ1-5; D not certain. CDR1 SGHVS and CDR2 FQNEAQ come from the germline V gene. V dropped 5 bases and J dropped 6 bases, with 20 bases sitting between them. The CDR3 contains 16 residues.

The DNA for the CDR3 is TGCGCCAGCAGTGACGAGGGAGGAGAGACCCAGTACTTC. Residues: CASSDEGGETQYF. The chain carries TRBV10-2 and TRBJ2-5; D possibly corresponds to TRBD2 (6 bases). The germline V gene has CDR1 WSHSY and CDR2 SAAADI. CDR3 length: 13 amino acids. Deletions cut 3 bases from V and 4 bases from J, with 9 bases between.

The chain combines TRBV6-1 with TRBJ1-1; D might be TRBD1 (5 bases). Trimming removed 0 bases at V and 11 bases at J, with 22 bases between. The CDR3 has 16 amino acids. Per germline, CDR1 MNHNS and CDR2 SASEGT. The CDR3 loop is CASSEAPGRGTLRAFF. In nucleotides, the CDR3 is TGTGCCAGCAGTGAAGCCCCGGGGAGGGGAACACTGAGGGCTTTCTTT.

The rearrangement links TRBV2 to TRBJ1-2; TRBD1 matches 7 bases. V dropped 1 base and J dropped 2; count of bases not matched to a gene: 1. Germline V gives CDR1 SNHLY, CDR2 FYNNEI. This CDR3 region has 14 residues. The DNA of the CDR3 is TGTGCCAGCAGTGAAGACAGGGGAAACTATGGCTACACCTTC. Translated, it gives CASSEDRGNYGYTF.

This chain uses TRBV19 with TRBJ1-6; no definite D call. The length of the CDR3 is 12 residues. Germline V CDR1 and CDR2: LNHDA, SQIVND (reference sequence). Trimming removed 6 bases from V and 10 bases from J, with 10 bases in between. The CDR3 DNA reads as TGTGCCAGTAGCGTCCGAGAGTCACCCCTCCACTTT. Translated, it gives CASSVRESPLHF.

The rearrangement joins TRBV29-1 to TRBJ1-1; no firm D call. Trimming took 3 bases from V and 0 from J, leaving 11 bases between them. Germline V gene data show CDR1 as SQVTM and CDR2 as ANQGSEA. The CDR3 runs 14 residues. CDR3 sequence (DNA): TGCAGCGTTGATTTCGTCAGTGTGAACACTGAAGCTTTCTTT. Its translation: CSVDFVSVNTEAFF.

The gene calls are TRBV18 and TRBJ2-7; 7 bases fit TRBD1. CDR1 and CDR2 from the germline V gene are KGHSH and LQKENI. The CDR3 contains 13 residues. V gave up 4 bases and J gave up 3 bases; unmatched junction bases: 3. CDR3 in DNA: TGTGCCAGCTCACAGCGGACAGGCTACGAGCAGTACTTC. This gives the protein CASSQRTGYEQYF.

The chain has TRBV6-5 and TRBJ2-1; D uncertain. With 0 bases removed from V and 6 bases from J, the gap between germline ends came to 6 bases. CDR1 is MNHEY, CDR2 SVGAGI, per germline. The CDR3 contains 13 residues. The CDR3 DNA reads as TGTGCCAGCAGTTACTCCGTGGGCAATGAGCAGTTCTTC. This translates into CASSYSVGNEQFF.

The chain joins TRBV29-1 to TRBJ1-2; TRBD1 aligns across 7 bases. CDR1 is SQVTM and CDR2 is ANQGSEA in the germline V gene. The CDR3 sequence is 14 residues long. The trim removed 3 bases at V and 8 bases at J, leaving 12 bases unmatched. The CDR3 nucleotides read TGCAGCGTTGACGGGACAGAACAGTTGGAGGGCTACACCTTC. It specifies CSVDGTEQLEGYTF.

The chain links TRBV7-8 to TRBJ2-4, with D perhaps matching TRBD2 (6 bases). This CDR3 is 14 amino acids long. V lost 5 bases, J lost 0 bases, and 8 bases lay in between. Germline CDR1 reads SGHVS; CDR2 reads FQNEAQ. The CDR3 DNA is TGTGCCAGCAGCCTGGGGGGAGCCAAAAACATTCAGTACTTC. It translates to CASSLGGAKNIQYF.

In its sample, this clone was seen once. The CDR3 here is CASSYPGTSGVSSTDTQYF. The CDR3 nucleotides read TGTGCCAGCAGTTACCCAGGGACTAGCGGGGTCTCTAGCACAGATACGCAGTATTTT. The chain links TRBV6-2 or TRBV6-3 to TRBJ2-3; 13 bases match TRBD2. This CDR3 has 19 amino acids. CDR1 is MNHEY and CDR2 is SVGEGT in the germline V gene. V trimming: 2 bases; J trimming: 0 bases; junction bases outside the gene matches: 8.

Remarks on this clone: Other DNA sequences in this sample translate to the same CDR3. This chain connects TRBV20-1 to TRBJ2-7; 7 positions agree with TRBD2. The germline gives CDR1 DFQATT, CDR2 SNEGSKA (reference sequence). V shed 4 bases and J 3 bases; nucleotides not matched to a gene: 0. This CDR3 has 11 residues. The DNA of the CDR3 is TGCAGTGCTACGGGGGGCTACGAGCAGTACTTC. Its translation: CSATGGYEQYF.

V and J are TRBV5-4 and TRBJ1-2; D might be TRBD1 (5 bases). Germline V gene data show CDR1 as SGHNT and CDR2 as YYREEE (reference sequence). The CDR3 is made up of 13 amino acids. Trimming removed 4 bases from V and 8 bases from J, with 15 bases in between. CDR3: CASSQAGLDGYTF. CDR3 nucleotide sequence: TGTGCCAGCAGCCAAGCAGGGTTAGACGGCTACACCTTC. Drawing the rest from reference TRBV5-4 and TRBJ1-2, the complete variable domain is ETGVTQSPTHLIKTRGQQVTLRCSSQSGHNTVSWYQQALGQGPQFIFQYYREEENGRGNFPPRFSGLQFPNYSSELNVNALELDDSALYLCASSQAGLDGYTFGSGTRLTVV.

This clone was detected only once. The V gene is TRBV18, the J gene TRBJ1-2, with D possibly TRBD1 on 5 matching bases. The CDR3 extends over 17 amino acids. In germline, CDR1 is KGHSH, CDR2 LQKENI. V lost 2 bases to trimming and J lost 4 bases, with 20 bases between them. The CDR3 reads CASSPTGRKGRIYGYTF. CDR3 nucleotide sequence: TGTGCCAGCTCACCAACGGGTCGTAAGGGGCGGATCTATGGCTACACCTTC. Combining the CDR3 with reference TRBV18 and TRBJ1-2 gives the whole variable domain NAGVMQNPRHLVRRRGQEARLRCSPMKGHSHVYWYRQLPEEGLKFMVYLQKENIIDESGMPKERFSAEFPKEGPSILRIQQVVRGDSAAYFCASSPTGRKGRIYGYTFGSGTRLTVV.

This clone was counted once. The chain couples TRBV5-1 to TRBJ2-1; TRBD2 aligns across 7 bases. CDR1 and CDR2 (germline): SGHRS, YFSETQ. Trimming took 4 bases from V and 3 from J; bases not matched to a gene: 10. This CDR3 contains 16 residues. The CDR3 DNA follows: TGCGCCAGCAGCCGGGGGACTATACAATACTACAATGAGCAGTTCTTC. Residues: CASSRGTIQYYNEQFF.

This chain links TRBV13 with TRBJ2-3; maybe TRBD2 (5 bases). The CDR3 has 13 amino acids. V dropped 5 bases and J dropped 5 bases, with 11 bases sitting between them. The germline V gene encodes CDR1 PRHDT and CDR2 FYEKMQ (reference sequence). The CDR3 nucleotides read TGTGCCAGCAGCCCCCCGGCGGGAGATACGCAGTATTTT. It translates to CASSPPAGDTQYF. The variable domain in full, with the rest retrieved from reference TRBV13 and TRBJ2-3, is AAGVIQSPRHLIKEKRETATLKCYPIPRHDTVYWYQQGPGQDPQFLISFYEKMQSDKGSIPDRFSAQQFSDYHSELNMSSLELGDSALYFCASSPPAGDTQYFGPGTRLTVL.

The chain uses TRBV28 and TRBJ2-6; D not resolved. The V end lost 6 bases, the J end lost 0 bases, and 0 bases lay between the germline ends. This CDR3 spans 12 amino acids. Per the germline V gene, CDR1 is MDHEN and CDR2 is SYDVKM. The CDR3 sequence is CASSSGANVLTF. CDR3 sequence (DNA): TGTGCCAGCAGCTCTGGGGCCAACGTCCTGACTTTC.

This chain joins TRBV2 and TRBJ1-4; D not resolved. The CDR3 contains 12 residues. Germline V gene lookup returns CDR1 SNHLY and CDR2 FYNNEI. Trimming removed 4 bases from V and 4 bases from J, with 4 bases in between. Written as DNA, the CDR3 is TGTGCCAGCAGTGGGGTTAATGAAAAACTGTTTTTT. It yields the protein CASSGVNEKLFF.

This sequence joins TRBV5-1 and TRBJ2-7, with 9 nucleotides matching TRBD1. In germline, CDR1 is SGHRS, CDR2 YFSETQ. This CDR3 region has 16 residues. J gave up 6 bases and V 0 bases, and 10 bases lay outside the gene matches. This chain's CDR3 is CASSLDPGTGNSEQYF. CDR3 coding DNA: TGCGCCAGCAGCTTGGATCCGGGGACAGGGAATTCCGAGCAGTACTTC.

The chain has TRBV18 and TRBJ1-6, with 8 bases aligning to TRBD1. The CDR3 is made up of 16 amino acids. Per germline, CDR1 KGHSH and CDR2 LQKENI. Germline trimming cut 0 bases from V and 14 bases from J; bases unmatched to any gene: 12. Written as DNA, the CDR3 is TGTGCCAGCTCACCACCCCCAGGGGGCCCCAATTCGGCCCTCCACTTT. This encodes CASSPPPGGPNSALHF.

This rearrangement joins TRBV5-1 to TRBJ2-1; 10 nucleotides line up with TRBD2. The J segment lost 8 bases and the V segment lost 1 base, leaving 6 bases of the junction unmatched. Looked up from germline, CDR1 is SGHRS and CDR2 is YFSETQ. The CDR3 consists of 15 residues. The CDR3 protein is CASSLRASGGYEQFF. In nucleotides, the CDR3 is TGCGCCAGCAGCTTGAGAGCTAGCGGGGGCTATGAGCAGTTCTTC.